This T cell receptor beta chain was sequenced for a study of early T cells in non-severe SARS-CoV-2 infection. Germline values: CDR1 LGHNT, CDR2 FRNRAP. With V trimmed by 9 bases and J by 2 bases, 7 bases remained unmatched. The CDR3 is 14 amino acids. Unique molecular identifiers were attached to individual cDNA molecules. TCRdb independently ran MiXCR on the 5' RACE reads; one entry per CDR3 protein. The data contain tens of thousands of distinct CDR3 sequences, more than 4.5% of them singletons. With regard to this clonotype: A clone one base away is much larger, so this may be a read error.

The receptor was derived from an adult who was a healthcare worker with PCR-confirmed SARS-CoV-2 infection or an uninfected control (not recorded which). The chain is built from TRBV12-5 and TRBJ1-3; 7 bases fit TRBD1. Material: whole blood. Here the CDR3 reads CASLGGETGNTIYF. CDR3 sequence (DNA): TGTGCTAGCCTAGGGGGCGAGACTGGAAACACCATATATTTT.